The clone carrying this T cell receptor beta chain was detected only a few times. TCRdb keeps only in-frame clones here, not all; method: immunoSEQ multiplex PCR. The sample yields over 70,000 clones, around 93% seen once. The data derive from a study of T cell changes during pregnancy in multiple sclerosis. The CDR3 is 12 amino acids. Germline-derived CDR1 and CDR2 are SGHNT and YENEEA. Trimming stripped 3 bases from V and 9 bases from J, with 11 bases between. The V and J genes are TRBV11-3 and TRBJ1-1; no definite D call. The TCR sequence derives from a female donor with multiple sclerosis, enrolled in a pregnancy study. The starting material was peripheral blood, obtained in the third trimester of pregnancy. The CDR3 coding sequence is TGTGCCAGCAGCTTCAACAGTGGTAAAGCTTTCTTT. It translates to CASSFNSGKAFF.